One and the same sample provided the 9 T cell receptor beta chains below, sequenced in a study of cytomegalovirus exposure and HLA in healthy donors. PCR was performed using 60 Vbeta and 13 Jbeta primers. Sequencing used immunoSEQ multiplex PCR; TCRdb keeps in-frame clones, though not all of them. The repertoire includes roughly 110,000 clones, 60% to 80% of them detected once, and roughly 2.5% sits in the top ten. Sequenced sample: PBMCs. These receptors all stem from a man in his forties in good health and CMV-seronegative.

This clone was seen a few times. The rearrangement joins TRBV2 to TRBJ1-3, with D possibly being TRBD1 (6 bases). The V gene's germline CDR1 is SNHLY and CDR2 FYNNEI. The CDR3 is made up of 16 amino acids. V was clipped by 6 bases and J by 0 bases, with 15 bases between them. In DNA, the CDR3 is TGTGCCAGCAGCCCGACGGGGGGCGTCTCTGGAAACACCATATATTTT. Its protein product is CASSPTGGVSGNTIYF. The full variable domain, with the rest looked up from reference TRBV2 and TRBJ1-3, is EPEVTQTPSHQVTQMGQEVILRCVPISNHLYFYWYRQILGQKVEFLVSFYNNEISEKSEIFDDQFSVERPDGSNFTLKIRSTKLEDSAMYFCASSPTGGVSGNTIYFGEGSWLTVV.

CDR3 sequence reads: CASRDSFNGYTF. Here the CDR3 DNA reads TGTGCCAGCAGGGACAGTTTCAATGGCTACACCTTC. The chain recombines TRBV9 with TRBJ1-2; D perhaps matches TRBD1 (6 bases). Germline V gene data show CDR1 as SGDLS and CDR2 as YYNGEE. The CDR3 is 12 amino acids. Trimming removed 5 bases from V and 6 bases from J, with 11 bases in between. The full variable domain, with the rest looked up from reference TRBV9 and TRBJ1-2, is DSGVTQTPKHLITATGQRVTLRCSPRSGDLSVYWYQQSLDQGLQFLIQYYNGEERAKGNILERFSAQQFPDLHSELNLSSLELGDSALYFCASRDSFNGYTFGSGTRLTVV.

CDR3 nucleotides: TGTGCCAGCAGCTTAGCTAGTCTCTCTGAAACCTACGAGCAGTACTTC. Translation gives CASSLASLSETYEQYF. This chain links TRBV7-2 with TRBJ2-7; no clear D. Germline V CDR1 and CDR2: SGHTA, FQGNSA. This CDR3 is built from 16 residues. V lost 0 bases and J lost 2, with 14 bases in between. The full variable domain, completed using reference TRBV7-2 and TRBJ2-7, is GAGVSQSPSNKVTEKGKDVELRCDPISGHTALYWYRQSLGQGLEFLIYFQGNSAPDKSGLPSDRFSAERTGGSVSTLTIQRTQQEDSAVYLCASSLASLSETYEQYFGPGTRLTVT.

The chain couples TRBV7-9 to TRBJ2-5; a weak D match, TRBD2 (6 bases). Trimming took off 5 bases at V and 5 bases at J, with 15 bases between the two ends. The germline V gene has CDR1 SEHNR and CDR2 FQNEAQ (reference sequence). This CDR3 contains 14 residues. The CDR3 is CASSPDRGGETQYF. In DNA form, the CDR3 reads TGTGCCAGCAGCCCGGACCGCGGAGGGGAGACCCAGTACTTC.

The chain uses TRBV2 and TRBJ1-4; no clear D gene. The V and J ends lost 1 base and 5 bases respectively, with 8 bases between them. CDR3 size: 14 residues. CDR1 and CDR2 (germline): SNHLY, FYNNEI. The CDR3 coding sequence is TGTGCCAGCAGTGAAGACAGCCGAAATGAAAAACTGTTTTTT. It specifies CASSEDSRNEKLFF.

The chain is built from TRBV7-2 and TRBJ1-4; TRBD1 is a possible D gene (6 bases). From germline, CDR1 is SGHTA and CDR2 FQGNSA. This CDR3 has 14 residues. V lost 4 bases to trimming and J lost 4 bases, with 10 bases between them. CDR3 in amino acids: CASSSQGINEKLFF. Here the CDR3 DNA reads TGTGCCAGCAGCTCACAGGGTATTAATGAAAAACTGTTTTTT.

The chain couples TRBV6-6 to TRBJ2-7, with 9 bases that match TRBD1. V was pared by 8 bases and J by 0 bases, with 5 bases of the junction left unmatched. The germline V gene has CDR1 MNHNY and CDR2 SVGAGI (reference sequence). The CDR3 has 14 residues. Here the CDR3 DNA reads TGTGCCAGCCGGGCGACAGGGGGCTCCTACGAGCAGTACTTC. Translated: CASRATGGSYEQYF.

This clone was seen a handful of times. CDR3 nucleotide sequence: TGTGCCAGCAGTCGGGAGGGGAGGCCAGATACGCAGTATTTT. Residues: CASSREGRPDTQYF. The chain combines TRBV2 with TRBJ2-3, with 8 bases that match TRBD2. Germline lookup yields CDR1 SNHLY and CDR2 FYNNEI. J lost 4 bases, V lost 5 bases, and 5 bases had no gene match. The CDR3 is 14 amino acids.

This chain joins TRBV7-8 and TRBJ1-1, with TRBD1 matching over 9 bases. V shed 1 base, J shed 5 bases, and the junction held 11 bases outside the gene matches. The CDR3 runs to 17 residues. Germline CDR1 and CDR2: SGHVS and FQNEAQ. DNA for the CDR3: TGTGCCAGCAGCTTAGATCGGCGGGGACAGGGAAAAACTGAAGCTTTCTTT. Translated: CASSLDRRGQGKTEAFF.